This entry describes one TCR beta chain. What it binds is unknown. The source of the sample is a study of CD8 T cell repertoires and HIV-1 epitope variants. Generated by immunoSEQ multiplex PCR, the TCRdb table keeps only in-frame clones and is missing some. The sample includes about 5,000 clones, around two thirds seen only once; the top ten take 35% to 45%. The sequenced material came from cultured CD8+ T cells derived from PBMCs. This TCR derives from a male donor with HIV.

CDR3 coding DNA: TGTGCCAGCAGCCAATTTTCGACAGGGGCTATGAACACTGAAGCTTTCTTT. Translated: CASSQFSTGAMNTEAFF. The V gene is TRBV4-2, the J gene TRBJ1-1; 8 positions agree with TRBD1. The germline gives CDR1 LGHNA, CDR2 YNFKEQ. The trim removed 2 bases at V and 0 bases at J, leaving 8 bases unmatched. This CDR3 is built from 17 residues.